This TCR beta chain comes out of a study of CD8 T cells in Susac syndrome. This CDR3 spans 12 amino acids. Trimming shortened V by 3 bases and J by 7 bases, and 9 bases separated the two germline ends. This clonotype was observed a single time. Sequencing of TCR beta covered CD8+ and CD4+ T cells obtained from blood. Relapsing-remitting disease, either stable or active, was present in the multiple sclerosis controls, who were treatment-naive patients. The authors reverse transcribed roughly 0.45 to 1 ug RNA with random hexamers. By means of immunoSEQ multiplex PCR, TCR beta CDR3 spanning 54 Vbeta and 13 Jbeta underwent amplification. Each CDR3 protein gets one entry after TCRdb re-called the immunoSEQ multiplex PCR reads with MiXCR. Of a few hundred thousand distinct CDR3 sequences in the sample, 95% were seen once.

Sequencing was performed on CD4+ T cells from PBMCs. The chain is built from TRBV12-3 or TRBV12-4 and TRBJ1-2; tentatively, D is TRBD1 (5 bases). The origin of this receptor is a human donor with multiple sclerosis. The CDR3 sequence: CASSFGAGGYTF. The CDR3 nucleotides are TGTGCCAGCAGTTTTGGGGCTGGTGGCTACACCTTC.